These 3 T cell receptor beta chains came from one sample sequenced in a study of T cells in tuberculosis. Assay: immunoSEQ multiplex PCR; the TCRdb copy retains only in-frame clones and omits some. The sample carries more than 35,000 clones, roughly 96% recorded once. Sequencing was done on a sample of PBMCs. The receptor source for this set is a donor aged 10-29 years with latent tuberculosis or without tuberculosis infection.

This chain connects TRBV10-3 to TRBJ1-4, with D unresolved. Germline V gene data show CDR1 as ENHRY and CDR2 as SYGVKD. Trimming left V 6 bases short and J 6 bases short, with 14 bases between. There are 14 residues in the CDR3. The CDR3 sequence: CAISLDRTDEKLFF. DNA of the CDR3: TGTGCCATCAGCCTAGACCGGACTGATGAAAAACTGTTTTTT.

V and J are TRBV5-6 and TRBJ2-5; 8 nucleotides align to TRBD1. Per the germline V gene, CDR1 is SGHDT and CDR2 is YYEEEE. The ends lost 3 bases at V and 4 bases at J; junction bases unmatched: 8. The CDR3 is 15 residues long. CDR3: CASSSLGQGTETQYF. The CDR3 DNA reads TGTGCCAGCAGCTCCCTAGGACAGGGAACAGAGACCCAGTACTTC.

The chain recombines TRBV6-1 with TRBJ2-3; D not resolved. The CDR3 runs to 16 residues. Germline assignment: CDR1 MNHNS and CDR2 SASEGT. The V end was cut by 1 base, the J end by 1 base, with 12 bases between. The CDR3 DNA follows: TGTGCCAGCAGTGAAGGGCCAGGCCATGGCACAGATACGCAGTATTTT. Translating it yields CASSEGPGHGTDTQYF.